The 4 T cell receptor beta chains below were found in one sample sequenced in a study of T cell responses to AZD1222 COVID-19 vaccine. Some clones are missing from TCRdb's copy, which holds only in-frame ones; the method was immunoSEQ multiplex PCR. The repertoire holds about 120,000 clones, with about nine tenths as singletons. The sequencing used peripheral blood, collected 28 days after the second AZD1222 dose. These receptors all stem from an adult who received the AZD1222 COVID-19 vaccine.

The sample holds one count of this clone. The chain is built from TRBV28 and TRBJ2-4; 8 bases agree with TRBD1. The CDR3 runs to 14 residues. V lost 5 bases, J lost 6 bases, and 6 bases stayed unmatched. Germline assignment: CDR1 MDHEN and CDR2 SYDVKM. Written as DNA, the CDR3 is TGTGCCAGCAGTCATTTTGACAGGGGAAACATTCAGTACTTC. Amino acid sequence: CASSHFDRGNIQYF.

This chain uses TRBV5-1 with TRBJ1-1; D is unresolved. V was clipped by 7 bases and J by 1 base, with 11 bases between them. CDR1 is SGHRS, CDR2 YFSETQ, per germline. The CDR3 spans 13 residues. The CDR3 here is CASSWGGNTEAFF. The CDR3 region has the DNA TGCGCCAGCTCCTGGGGTGGGAACACTGAAGCTTTCTTT.

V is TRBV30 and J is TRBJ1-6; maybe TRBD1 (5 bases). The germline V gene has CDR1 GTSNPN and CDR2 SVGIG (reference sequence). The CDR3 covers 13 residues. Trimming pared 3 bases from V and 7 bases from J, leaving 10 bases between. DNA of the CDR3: TGTGCCTGGAGCGCAGGGACCAATTCACCCCTCCACTTT. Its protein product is CAWSAGTNSPLHF.

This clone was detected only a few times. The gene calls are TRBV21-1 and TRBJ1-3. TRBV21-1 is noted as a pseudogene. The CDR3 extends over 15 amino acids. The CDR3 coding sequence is TGTGCCAGCAGCAATAAGGATATCTCTGGAAACACCATATATTTT. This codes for CASSNKDISGNTIYF.